These 30 T cell receptor beta chains share one sample of origin, sequenced in a study of brain T cells in children with intractable seizures. Sequenced by immunoSEQ multiplex PCR; TCRdb stores in-frame clones only, minus some. Of about 64,000 clones in the sample, around 95% were seen once. Specimen: peripheral blood, collected at surgery. The receptors originated from a boy younger than two with focal cortical dysplasia and intractable seizures.

The V gene is TRBV27, the J gene TRBJ2-5, with 10 bases fitting TRBD2. This CDR3 has 15 residues. The trim removed 5 bases at V and 7 bases at J, leaving 10 bases unmatched. CDR1 MNHEY and CDR2 SMNVEV come from the germline V gene (reference sequence). The CDR3 region is CASSRTIAGGGTQYF. The CDR3, as DNA: TGTGCCAGCAGTCGAACCATAGCGGGGGGAGGGACCCAGTACTTC.

J is TRBJ1-2 and V is TRBV7-2, with unresolved D. Germline loops: CDR1 SGHTA, CDR2 FQGNSA. Trimming took 6 bases from V and 7 from J, leaving 15 bases between them. The CDR3 runs to 13 residues. CDR3 DNA: TGTGCCAGCAGTTTTGAACCCTGGGTTGGCTACACCTTC. Translating gives CASSFEPWVGYTF. Looking up the rest from reference TRBV7-2 and TRBJ1-2 gives the full variable domain: GAGVSQSPSNKVTEKGKDVELRCDPISGHTALYWYRQSLGQGLEFLIYFQGNSAPDKSGLPSDRFSAERTGGSVSTLTIQRTQQEDSAVYLCASSFEPWVGYTFGSGTRLTVV.

This chain links TRBV10-3 with TRBJ2-7; 11 bases are a match to TRBD1. CDR3 length equals 13 residues. Trimming removed 9 bases from V and 6 bases from J; junction bases left unmatched: 7. CDR1 and CDR2 from the germline V gene are ENHRY and SYGVKD. CDR3 sequence (DNA): TGTGCCATAAAGGGACAGGGGGTAGTCGAGCAGTACTTC. As protein: CAIKGQGVVEQYF.

CDR3 loop: CASSLSGRGPYEQYF. In DNA form, the CDR3 reads TGTGCCAGCAGTTTATCCGGCAGGGGGCCCTACGAGCAGTACTTC. The V call is TRBV27, the J call TRBJ2-7, with 8 bases fitting TRBD1. The CDR3 consists of 15 residues. CDR1 and CDR2 from the germline V gene are MNHEY and SMNVEV (reference sequence). The trim removed 0 bases at V and 2 bases at J, leaving 3 bases unmatched.

This clone was found once. V usage is TRBV5-4 and J usage is TRBJ2-1, with TRBD2 as a possible D gene (6 bases). CDR1 is SGHNT and CDR2 is YYREEE in the germline V gene (reference sequence). Deletions cut 6 bases from V and 4 bases from J, with 17 bases between. This CDR3 comprises 15 residues. CDR3 sequence reads: CASNRGGDRYNEQFF. The CDR3 DNA follows: TGTGCCAGCAATCGGGGCGGGGACCGATACAATGAGCAGTTCTTC.

This rearrangement joins TRBV3-1 (or the pseudogene TRBV3-2) to TRBJ1-2; D ambiguous. V dropped 2 bases and J dropped 0 bases, with 13 bases sitting between them. Germline V lookup: CDR1 LGHDT, CDR2 YNNKEL (reference sequence). The CDR3 length is 16 residues. The CDR3 spells CASSQLDTSSNYGYTF. The CDR3 DNA reads TGTGCCAGCAGCCAATTAGACACGTCTTCTAACTATGGCTACACCTTC.

The chain employs TRBV5-1 and TRBJ1-4; no firm D call. Germline V gives CDR1 SGHRS, CDR2 YFSETQ. Trimming pared 3 bases from V and 0 bases from J, leaving 9 bases between. This CDR3 has 15 amino acids. This CDR3 is CASSSEGATNEKLFF. The CDR3 nucleotides are TGCGCCAGCAGCTCGGAGGGAGCAACTAATGAAAAACTGTTTTTT.

The J gene is TRBJ1-5, the V gene TRBV12-3 or TRBV12-4; no clear D. Trimming removed 3 bases from V and 0 bases from J, with 3 bases in between. The CDR3 has 13 residues. The CDR3 loop is CASSFHSNQPQHF. The CDR3 nucleotides read TGTGCCAGCAGTTTTCATAGCAATCAGCCCCAGCATTTT.

The CDR3 sequence: CATSARGSRGQKLFF. CDR3 in DNA: TGTGCCACCAGTGCTCGTGGGAGCAGGGGGCAGAAACTGTTTTTT. The chain couples TRBV24-1 to TRBJ1-4; 8 nucleotides align to TRBD1. The junction had 12 bases not matched to a gene; V was cut back by 5 bases and J by 11 bases. The length of the CDR3 is 15 residues. The germline gives CDR1 KGHDR, CDR2 SFDVKD.

The CDR3 is CASSARGGAFKETQYF. CDR3 in DNA: TGTGCCAGCAGCGCCAGGGGGGGGGCGTTTAAAGAGACCCAGTACTTC. The chain has TRBV9 and TRBJ2-5; D is tentatively TRBD1 or TRBD2 (7 bases each). The CDR3 spans 16 residues. Trimming removed 3 bases at V and 3 bases at J, with 18 bases between. The germline CDR1 and CDR2 sequences are SGDLS and YYNGEE.

The V and J genes are TRBV19 and TRBJ1-3, with D uncertain. The CDR3 runs 12 residues. Germline V gene sequence: CDR1 LNHDA, CDR2 SQIVND (reference sequence). Trimming removed 6 bases from V and 3 bases from J, with 6 bases in between. CDR3 in amino acids: CASSDFGNTIYF. The CDR3 coding sequence is TGTGCCAGTAGCGACTTTGGAAACACCATATATTTT.

V usage is TRBV7-6 and J usage is TRBJ2-2; D remains ambiguous. V lost 4 bases, J lost 1 base, and 4 bases lay in between. The CDR3 runs 13 residues. Germline V gene sequence: CDR1 SGHVS, CDR2 FNYEAQ. The CDR3 loop reads CASSYGNTGELFF. CDR3 in DNA: TGTGCCAGCAGCTACGGGAACACCGGGGAGCTGTTTTTT.

The chain carries TRBV7-2 and TRBJ2-1; 15 positions match TRBD2. With 5 bases clipped from V and 8 bases from J, the junction kept 4 bases outside the gene matches. Germline assignment: CDR1 SGHTA and CDR2 FQGNSA. CDR3 length equals 15 residues. CDR3 DNA: TGTGCCAGCAGCCGGACTAGCGGGGGGGCCCATGAGCAGTTCTTC. It codes for CASSRTSGGAHEQFF.

The chain is built from TRBV5-4 and TRBJ2-5; 9 nucleotides line up with TRBD2. This CDR3 is built from 14 residues. Germline V gene lookup returns CDR1 SGHNT and CDR2 YYREEE (reference sequence). V lost 4 bases to trimming and J lost 5 bases; unmatched junction nucleotides: 6. The CDR3 here is CASSRLAGVETQYF. The CDR3 bases are TGTGCCAGCAGCCGATTAGCGGGAGTGGAGACCCAGTACTTC.

The chain recombines TRBV6-2 or TRBV6-3 with TRBJ2-7; the match to TRBD2 covers 10 bases. Trimming removed 5 bases from V and 3 bases from J; junction bases left unmatched: 7. CDR3 length: 15 residues. CDR1 is MNHEY, CDR2 SVGEGT, per germline. CDR3 nucleotide sequence: TGTGCCAGCAGTACTGTGCTAGCGGGAGACTACGAGCAGTACTTC. It yields the protein CASSTVLAGDYEQYF.

The chain joins TRBV11-2 to TRBJ1-3; D gene unclear. Germline-derived CDR1 and CDR2 are SGHAT and FQNNGV. Between the trimmed V and J ends, which lost 2 bases and 8 bases, there was a span of 10 bases. The CDR3 contains 13 residues. The CDR3 nucleotides read TGTGCCAGCAGCTTACTCCGGGTGGACACCATATATTTT. It translates to CASSLLRVDTIYF.

The rearrangement links TRBV10-1 to TRBJ2-7, with TRBD1 identical over 8 bases. With 2 bases clipped from V and 3 bases from J, the junction kept 3 bases outside the gene matches. Per the germline V gene, CDR1 is WNHNN and CDR2 is SYGVQD (reference sequence). This CDR3 region has 14 residues. CDR3 protein: CASSEGTGDYEQYF. The CDR3 DNA sequence: TGCGCCAGCAGTGAGGGGACAGGAGACTACGAGCAGTACTTC.

The V gene is TRBV11-2, the J gene TRBJ2-7; D gene ambiguous. This CDR3 has 13 amino acids. Trimming took 3 bases from V and 6 from J, leaving 12 bases between them. Germline-derived CDR1 and CDR2 are SGHAT and FQNNGV. CDR3 protein: CASSLGRVSEQYF. The CDR3 nucleotides are TGTGCCAGCAGCTTGGGCCGGGTAAGCGAGCAGTACTTC.

This clone was detected a few times. The gene calls are TRBV6-5 and TRBJ1-2, with D uncertain. The V end was cut by 0 bases, the J end by 3 bases, with 5 bases between. The CDR3 has 13 amino acids. Germline loops: CDR1 MNHEY, CDR2 SVGAGI. The CDR3 DNA reads TGTGCCAGCAGTTACTCTAGGTACTATGGCTACACCTTC. It is translated as CASSYSRYYGYTF.

V and J are TRBV19 and TRBJ2-5, with 7 bases fitting TRBD2. With 5 bases clipped from V and 5 bases from J, the junction kept 11 bases outside the gene matches. Germline-derived CDR1 and CDR2 are LNHDA and SQIVND (reference sequence). This CDR3 contains 15 residues. CDR3 bases: TGTGCCAGTAGTCGGGGGGATGATATAATCGAGACCCAGTACTTC. Residues: CASSRGDDIIETQYF.

The rearrangement uses TRBV5-1 and TRBJ1-2; 9 nucleotides match TRBD1. Germline lookup yields CDR1 SGHRS and CDR2 YFSETQ. The CDR3 spans 14 residues. The V gene end was trimmed by 0 bases and the J gene end by 8 bases; junction bases not matched to a gene: 5. As DNA, the CDR3 is TGCGCCAGCAGCTTGGCGGGGACAGGGCAAGGCTACACCTTC. It is translated as CASSLAGTGQGYTF.

This clone was seen just once. This chain connects TRBV19 to TRBJ1-6, with D uncertain. Germline lookup yields CDR1 LNHDA and CDR2 SQIVND (reference sequence). This CDR3 has 16 residues. Trimming removed 8 bases at V and 7 bases at J, with 21 bases between. This CDR3 reads CASSALLTVKNSPLHF. The CDR3 DNA reads as TGTGCCAGTTCCGCTTTGCTAACAGTCAAGAATTCACCCCTCCACTTT.

The V gene is TRBV19, the J gene TRBJ2-7; 7 bases match TRBD1. With 6 bases clipped from V and 6 bases from J, the junction kept 14 bases outside the gene matches. The CDR3 consists of 15 residues. Germline V CDR1 and CDR2: LNHDA, SQIVND (reference sequence). The CDR3 region has the DNA TGTGCCAGTAGCACCATTGGGACAGCCACTACCGAGCAGTACTTC. It codes for CASSTIGTATTEQYF.

The V gene is TRBV7-3, the J gene TRBJ2-3; 7 bases align to TRBD2. With 0 bases clipped from V and 1 base from J, the junction kept 1 base outside the gene matches. The CDR3 sequence is 15 residues long. The germline V gene has CDR1 SGHTA and CDR2 FQGTGA. The CDR3 sequence is CASSLTGGGTDTQYF. The CDR3 nucleotides are TGTGCCAGCAGCTTAACGGGAGGGGGCACAGATACGCAGTATTTT.

This chain joins TRBV12-3 or TRBV12-4 and TRBJ1-1; tentatively, D is TRBD1 (5 bases). V gave up 1 base and J gave up 7 bases, with 10 bases separating them. The CDR3 has 13 residues. DNA of the CDR3: TGTGCCAGCAGTTTAGGTCAGGGCCTTGAAGCTTTCTTT. It specifies CASSLGQGLEAFF.

The CDR3 region is CASSRQGHEQYF. The CDR3 bases are TGTGCCAGCAGCCGACAGGGGCACGAGCAGTACTTC. The chain uses TRBV7-9 and TRBJ2-7, with 8 bases lining up with TRBD1. V shed 5 bases, J shed 5 bases, and the junction held 2 bases outside the gene matches. The germline gives CDR1 SEHNR, CDR2 FQNEAQ (reference sequence). This CDR3 region has 12 residues. Together with reference TRBV7-9 and TRBJ2-7, the CDR3 gives the full variable domain: DTGVSQNPRHKITKRGQNVTFRCDPISEHNRLYWYRQTLGQGPEFLTYFQNEAQLEKSRLLSDRFSAERPKGSFSTLEIQRTEQGDSAMYLCASSRQGHEQYFGPGTRLTVT.

The CDR3 is CASRRSGTGGLVEKLFF. In nucleotides, the CDR3 is TGTGCCAGCAGACGATCCGGGACAGGGGGCCTTGTTGAAAAACTGTTTTTT. The chain uses TRBV7-8 and TRBJ1-4; 12 nucleotides match TRBD1. This CDR3 has 17 residues. CDR1 is SGHVS, CDR2 FQNEAQ, per germline. V was pared by 6 bases and J by 7 bases, with 12 bases of the junction left unmatched.

The rearrangement links TRBV7-9 to TRBJ1-1; D unclear. CDR3 length equals 15 residues. Trimming pared 3 bases from V and 5 bases from J, leaving 16 bases between. The germline CDR1 and CDR2 sequences are SEHNR and FQNEAQ (reference sequence). In nucleotides, the CDR3 is TGTGCCAGCAGCTTCGCCCCCGCGATGGCTACTGAAGCTTTCTTT. Its protein is CASSFAPAMATEAFF.

The chain links TRBV7-2 to TRBJ1-1; 8 bases match TRBD1. Germline V CDR1 and CDR2: SGHTA, FQGNSA. With 1 base clipped from V and 8 bases from J, the junction kept 3 bases outside the gene matches. This CDR3 has 13 residues. The CDR3 bases are TGTGCCAGCAGCTTAGTGGCAGGGGGCGAAGCTTTCTTT. Amino acid sequence: CASSLVAGGEAFF.

The genes are TRBV5-1 and TRBJ2-7, with a tentative D call TRBD1 (6 bases). V was shortened by 4 bases and J by 5 bases, with 13 bases between the two germline ends. The CDR3 covers 13 residues. The V gene's germline CDR1 is SGHRS and CDR2 YFSETQ. CDR3 sequence: CASSPQGWDEQYF. CDR3 sequence (DNA): TGCGCCAGCAGCCCACAGGGCTGGGACGAGCAGTACTTC.